A selection of T cell receptor beta chains follows, all from one sample in a study of blood T cell repertoires in COVID-19. Using immunoSEQ multiplex PCR, the repertoire was profiled, and TCRdb retains in-frame clones only, with some absent. The sample includes about 170,000 clones, around 80% of them seen just once. Material: PBMCs or T cells enriched from blood (not recorded which). The origin of the receptors is a woman aged 70 to 79 in a cohort exposed to, infected with or recovered from COVID-19 (not recorded which). Both conserved end residues are part of each CDR3. Some rows have no size entry. The others give once, few or many, or a class for an expanded clone.

TRBJ1-1 | TRBV18 | . | CASSPTRDGNTEAFF
TRBJ2-2 | TRBV7-9 | . | CASSLPPAYGRAGAGELFF
TRBJ2-3 | TRBV4-3 | . | CASSQDPREGDTQYF
TRBJ1-5 | TRBV2 | . | CASRQGLGFQPQHF
TRBJ2-1 | TRBV7-2 | many | CASSSPEGRTRKSYNEQFF
TRBJ2-2 | TRBV11-3 | . | CASSQRVNTGELFF
TRBJ2-1 | TRBV7-3 | . | CASSFAVRGPGLASLNEQFF
TRBJ1-2 | TRBV2 | . | CASSEIAGRGGYTF
TRBJ2-3 | TRBV11-2 | . | CASSLELAGYTQYF
TRBJ2-7 | TRBV27 | . | CASRSTATGGVSYEQYF
TRBJ2-2 | TRBV24-1 | . | CATSDRGTGLRAGELFF
TRBJ2-2 | TRBV5-4 | . | CASSFAGDRHGELFF
TRBJ2-1 | TRBV5-4 | . | CASSLGGPQSYNEQFF
TRBJ2-6 | TRBV15 | . | CATSRPSNVLTF
TRBJ2-1 | TRBV11-3 | once | CASSLGEARWDEQFF
TRBJ1-2 | TRBV28 | . | CASSTTAGTGAFGYGYTF